The rows below give T cell receptor beta chains drawn from one sample of a study of blood T cell repertoires in COVID-19. Clones were read by immunoSEQ multiplex PCR, and TCRdb kept only the in-frame ones, dropping some. The data contain approximately 240,000 clones, approximately 86% of them singletons. The sequenced sample consisted of PBMCs or T cells enriched from blood (not recorded which). The origin of the receptors is a woman aged 30 to 39 with acute COVID-19. CDR3s include the opening cysteine and the closing phenylalanine or tryptophan. Fields, in order: clone size, V gene, J gene, D gene, CDR3 DNA, CDR3 protein. D genes are given only for firm matches. A row's size may be missing; if present it is once, few, many or a size class.

.	TRBV3-1/TRBV3-2	TRBJ1-2	TRBD1	TGTGCCAGCAGCCAAGATCTGGACAGGGAGGCTAACTATGGCTACACCTTC	CASSQDLDREANYGYTF
.	TRBV27	TRBJ2-7	TRBD2	TGTGCCAGCAGGCGGACTAGCGGACCGGCGGCCTACGAGCAGTACTTC	CASRRTSGPAAYEQYF
.	TRBV7-2	TRBJ1-2	.	TGTACCAGCAGCTTAGCTTTGTCGGGGGTCAATGGCTACACCTTC	CTSSLALSGVNGYTF
.	TRBV19	TRBJ2-1	TRBD2	TGTGCCAGTAACAGCGGGAGGAGCCGCTCCTACAATGAGCAGTTCTTC	CASNSGRSRSYNEQFF
.	TRBV6-2/TRBV6-3	TRBJ1-2	TRBD1	TGTGCCAGCAGTGACAGGGGTGAAGACTATGGCTACACCTTC	CASSDRGEDYGYTF
.	TRBV30	TRBJ1-1	.	TGTGCCTGGACGGGCAGGGACACTGAAGCTTTCTTT	CAWTGRDTEAFF
.	TRBV5-1	TRBJ2-5	.	TGCGCCAGCAGCCCTCAGGGTATCCAGGAGACCCAGTACTTC	CASSPQGIQETQYF
.	TRBV19	TRBJ2-3	TRBD2	TGTGCCAGTAGTAGGAAGACCGGGACTAGAAGGGGCACAGATACGCAGTATTTT	CASSRKTGTRRGTDTQYF
.	TRBV28	TRBJ1-2	.	TGTGCCAGCAGTCGAGTCTCTAACTATGGCTACACCTTC	CASSRVSNYGYTF
.	TRBV6-5	TRBJ1-4	TRBD1	TGTGCCAGCAGGGCCGACAGGGCGGGGGGTGAAAAACTGTTTTTT	CASRADRAGGEKLFF
.	TRBV5-6	TRBJ1-2	.	TGTGCCAGCAGCTTAGCAGGATCCAGGGGCTACACCTTC	CASSLAGSRGYTF
once	TRBV2	TRBJ2-5	TRBD2	TGTGCCAGAAGCGGGGGGGCTAGTCAAGAGACCCAGTACTTC	CARSGGASQETQYF
.	TRBV12-3/TRBV12-4	TRBJ2-2	.	TGTGCCAGCACTCCGGCAGCGACCGGGGAGCTGTTTTTT	CASTPAATGELFF
.	TRBV24-1	TRBJ2-2	TRBD2	TGTGCCACCAGTGATTTCACTAGCGGGGGTGTGAACACCGGGGAGCTGTTTTTT	CATSDFTSGGVNTGELFF
.	TRBV18	TRBJ2-1	TRBD2	TGTGCCAGCTCGCGAACTACTAGCGGAGGGAGGGATGAGCAGTTCTTC	CASSRTTSGGRDEQFF
.	TRBV6-6	TRBJ1-2	TRBD1	TGTGCCAGCATTAGGACAGGGGAGAGCGGTGGCTACACCTTC	CASIRTGESGGYTF
.	TRBV29-1	TRBJ2-7	TRBD2	TGCAGCGTAGGTGCCGGGACTAGCGGGGGTCCCGGCGAGCAGTACTTC	CSVGAGTSGGPGEQYF
.	TRBV28	TRBJ1-2	.	TGTGCCAGCAGTATGACAGTTCACTATGGCTACACCTTC	CASSMTVHYGYTF
.	TRBV10-3	TRBJ2-1	.	TGTGCCACCGGGCAGGGACAAGACTTGGGGAATGAGCAGTTCTTC	CATGQGQDLGNEQFF
.	TRBV5-4	TRBJ2-3	TRBD2	TGTGCCAGCAGCAGGGGGACTAGCGGGAGACTCTCCCCAGATTCAGATACGCAGTATTTT	CASSRGTSGRLSPDSDTQYF
.	TRBV6-4	TRBJ2-1	TRBD2	TGTGCCAGCAGTGGCACGACTAGCGGGAGATTCAATGAGCAGTTCTTC	CASSGTTSGRFNEQFF
.	TRBV18	TRBJ2-7	.	TGTGCCAGCTCACCCAATGAGGCAAGCTCCTACGAGCAGTACTTC	CASSPNEASSYEQYF
.	TRBV27	TRBJ1-2	TRBD1	TGTGCCAGCAGTTTTGTGGGACAGGCAGGGGACTATGGCTACACCTTC	CASSFVGQAGDYGYTF
once	TRBV2	TRBJ1-3	TRBD1	TGTGCCAGCACCTCGGACAGGGTTGGAAACACCATATATTTT	CASTSDRVGNTIYF
once	TRBV12-3/TRBV12-4	TRBJ2-2	TRBD1	TGTGCCAGCAGTCCACAGGGGCCCGGGGAGCTGTTTTTT	CASSPQGPGELFF
.	TRBV29-1	TRBJ2-1	TRBD2	TGCAGCGTTCAGGGACTAGCGGGAGTTAAGAAATCCTACAATGAGCAGTTCTTC	CSVQGLAGVKKSYNEQFF
.	TRBV30	TRBJ1-1	.	TGTGCCTGGAGTCTGAGCGGGGTCTGGACTGAAGCTTTCTTT	CAWSLSGVWTEAFF
.	TRBV5-5	TRBJ1-3	TRBD1	TGTGCCAGCAGCGCAGTGGGGACAGGGGGGGAAGTCTCTGGAAACACCATATATTTT	CASSAVGTGGEVSGNTIYF
.	TRBV7-9	TRBJ1-4	.	TGTGCCAGCAGCTTTCCACAGGGCTCGAATGAAAAACTGTTTTTT	CASSFPQGSNEKLFF
.	TRBV12-3/TRBV12-4	TRBJ2-7	TRBD1	TGTGCCAGCAGTTTCGGGACAGCCTACGAGCAGTACTTC	CASSFGTAYEQYF
once	TRBV2	TRBJ1-1	.	TGTGCCAGCAGTGAAATGGGACAGAACACTGAAGCTTTCTTT	CASSEMGQNTEAFF
.	TRBV19	TRBJ2-7	TRBD1	TGTGCCAGTGGCATGACAGGGGGCGGCTACGAGCAGTACTTC	CASGMTGGGYEQYF
.	TRBV6-5	TRBJ1-1	TRBD1	TGTGCCAGCAGCCGTGACAGGGATGGCACTGAAGCTTTCTTT	CASSRDRDGTEAFF
.	TRBV19	TRBJ2-2	.	TGTGCCAGTAGTATTTACAGCGGGGAGCTGTTTTTT	CASSIYSGELFF
.	TRBV7-3	TRBJ2-7	.	TGTGCCAGCAGCTTTTCAGGGAGGAGGGGTAACGAGCAGTACTTC	CASSFSGRRGNEQYF
.	TRBV19	TRBJ1-5	TRBD1	TGTGCCAGTAGTATAGTAGGGACAGGGTCTTATAGCAATCAGCCCCAGCATTTT	CASSIVGTGSYSNQPQHF
.	TRBV6-4	TRBJ2-2	.	TGTGCCAGCAGTGCCTCGGTGGTCGGTAGCGGGGAGCTGTTTTTT	CASSASVVGSGELFF
.	TRBV14	TRBJ1-1	TRBD1	TGTGCCAGCAGCATTGACAGGGTCAACACTGAAGCTTTCTTT	CASSIDRVNTEAFF
.	TRBV9	TRBJ2-3	.	TGTGCCAGCAGCGTTAGTCCCGGGGGAGAGACTTTAAGGGATACGCAGTATTTT	CASSVSPGGETLRDTQYF
.	TRBV21-1	TRBJ1-5	.	TGTGCCAGCAGCAAAGTGGGGCGTGTCGGTCAGCCCCAGCATTTT	CASSKVGRVGQPQHF
.	TRBV7-3	TRBJ2-1	.	TGTGCCAGCAGCCGACGTAGCGGAAAATACAATGAGCAGTTCTTC	CASSRRSGKYNEQFF